One and the same sample provided the 10 T cell receptor beta chains below, sequenced in a study of CD8+ T cells in alopecia areata (dated by TCRdb to 2016 to 2019). Explained via the paper, the time point label denotes: baseline before oral tofacitinib. The library was made by the immunoSEQ multiplex PCR assay. RNA was extracted from all samples and reverse transcribed into cDNA, which served as template for TCR sequencing. The clones in this table, taken by TCRdb from immuneACCESS, are in-frame only. Not every clone is retained; where verified, under half of the shortfall comes from an unresolved V gene, and the cause of the rest is unknown. The sample table records approximately 140,000 clones; around 86% of these occur just once. The ten most abundant clones make up roughly 16% of the sample. The sample in question was CD8+ T cells sorted from blood, obtained at week 0. These receptors were taken from a human donor with alopecia areata.

The chain couples TRBV4-1 to TRBJ1-4; TRBD1 aligns across 10 bases. The CDR3 loop spans 18 amino acids. The junction had 9 bases not matched to a gene; V was cut back by 1 base and J by 4 bases. CDR1 and CDR2 from the germline V gene are MGHRA and YSYEKL. The CDR3 DNA is TGCGCCAGCAGCCAAGCGTCACCATGGACAGGGGGTAATGAAAAACTGTTTTTT. Translating gives CASSQASPWTGGNEKLFF.

The chain couples TRBV30 to TRBJ2-1; 10 nucleotides agree with TRBD2. Germline assignment: CDR1 GTSNPN and CDR2 SVGIG (reference sequence). The J segment lost 8 bases and the V segment lost 2 bases, leaving 3 bases of the junction unmatched. The CDR3 consists of 13 residues. This CDR3 reads CAWSLAGEDEQFF. The CDR3 coding sequence is TGTGCCTGGAGTCTAGCGGGAGAGGATGAGCAGTTCTTC.

The V gene is TRBV4-1, the J gene TRBJ1-1; TRBD1 is a possible D gene (6 bases). Germline V gene data show CDR1 as MGHRA and CDR2 as YSYEKL. V lost 1 base to trimming and J lost 3 bases, with 15 bases between them. This CDR3 comprises 16 residues. This CDR3 is CASSQGQEGLYTEAFF. CDR3 DNA sequence: TGCGCCAGCAGCCAAGGACAGGAAGGTTTGTACACTGAAGCTTTCTTT.

The chain is built from TRBV6-5 and TRBJ2-7; TRBD1 is a possible D gene (5 bases). This CDR3 region has 14 residues. Germline lookup yields CDR1 MNHEY and CDR2 SVGAGI. Trimming removed 0 bases at V and 3 bases at J, with 9 bases between. CDR3 in amino acids: CASSYSAGNYEQYF. CDR3 sequence (DNA): TGTGCCAGCAGTTACTCCGCAGGGAACTACGAGCAGTACTTC.

The chain uses TRBV2 and TRBJ2-7, with D hard to call. Germline V gene lookup returns CDR1 SNHLY and CDR2 FYNNEI. V lost 4 bases to trimming and J lost 3 bases, with 4 bases between them. The CDR3 spans 11 residues. This chain's CDR3 is CASSGNYEQYF. As DNA, the CDR3 is TGTGCCAGCAGTGGAAACTACGAGCAGTACTTC.

The chain has TRBV7-9 and TRBJ1-6, with 7 bases identical to TRBD1. The CDR3 loop spans 14 amino acids. CDR1 SEHNR and CDR2 FQNEAQ come from the germline V gene (reference sequence). Losses at the gene ends were 4 bases for V and 10 bases for J; bases not matched to a gene: 7. The CDR3 region is CASSSTGLGSPLHF. For the CDR3, the DNA is TGTGCCAGCAGCTCGACAGGGCTCGGATCACCCCTCCACTTT.

This clone was counted between two and nine times. V gene TRBV7-9 combines with J gene TRBJ2-1, with 9 bases identical to TRBD1. The length of the CDR3 is 15 residues. The V and J ends lost 7 bases and 9 bases, in that order; junction bases with no gene match: 13. CDR1 and CDR2 from the germline V gene are SEHNR and FQNEAQ (reference sequence). In DNA, the CDR3 is TGTGCCAGCACCCCATCCAGGACAGGGGAGCCTGAGCAGTTCTTC. Protein: CASTPSRTGEPEQFF.

The rearrangement links TRBV6-5 to TRBJ2-2, with TRBD2 matching 11 bases. J was trimmed by 2 bases and V by 8 bases; bases with no gene match: 1. The CDR3 has 14 amino acids. Germline-derived CDR1 and CDR2 are MNHEY and SVGAGI. The CDR3: CASGTSGNTGELFF. The CDR3 bases are TGTGCCAGCGGGACTAGCGGCAACACCGGGGAGCTGTTTTTT.

The chain recombines TRBV19 with TRBJ2-2; D remains ambiguous. V was shortened by 2 bases and J by 4 bases, with 8 bases between the two germline ends. Germline-derived CDR1 and CDR2 are LNHDA and SQIVND (reference sequence). The CDR3 loop spans 14 amino acids. The CDR3 DNA sequence: TGTGCCAGTAGTATATCGAATCCCACCGGGGAGCTGTTTTTT. Translating gives CASSISNPTGELFF.

The chain has TRBV15 and TRBJ2-7; no firm D call. The CDR3 is 14 amino acids. The V and J ends lost 3 bases and 3 bases respectively, with 12 bases between them. Germline V CDR1 and CDR2: LNHNV, YYDKDF (reference sequence). The CDR3 DNA reads TGTGCCACCAGCAGCCCAGCTAGGGACTACGAGCAGTACTTC. Its protein product is CATSSPARDYEQYF.